Following are 28 T cell receptor beta chains from one sample sequenced in a study of blood T cells in healthy people across ages. A second roughly 6 to 11 cycle PCR used barcoded and J-beta primers. Via MiXCR, TCRdb re-called the 5' RACE reads, giving one row per CDR3 protein. Of about 730,000 distinct CDR3 sequences in the sample, roughly 47% are singletons; the top ten hold 20% to 25%. Sequencing was done on a sample of blood. These TCRs come from an older woman in good health.

The J gene is TRBJ1-2, the V gene TRBV7-9; D may be TRBD1 (5 bases). The CDR3 extends over 15 amino acids. Germline lookup yields CDR1 SEHNR and CDR2 FQNEAQ (reference sequence). V was clipped by 5 bases and J by 10 bases, with 23 bases between them. CDR3 sequence reads: CASSPLSGRSGDYTF. CDR3 in DNA: TGTGCCAGCAGCCCCCTTTCAGGGCGGTCAGGAGACTACACCTTC.

The V gene is TRBV7-2, the J gene TRBJ1-6; possible D gene TRBD1, 5 bases. CDR1 is SGHTA, CDR2 FQGNSA, per germline. The length of the CDR3 is 16 residues. The V end was cut by 1 base, the J end by 6 bases, with 13 bases between. CDR3 DNA: TGTGCCAGCAGCTTAGGAGGACACCGTTGTAATTCACCCCTCCACTTT. This sequence encodes CASSLGGHRCNSPLHF.

The chain carries TRBV25-1 and TRBJ2-7; D may match TRBD1 or TRBD2 (5 bases each). The CDR3 is 13 amino acids. From germline, CDR1 is MGHDK and CDR2 SYGVNS. Trimming took 10 bases from V and 1 from J, leaving 14 bases between them. The CDR3 region has the DNA TGTGCCACCACGGGACCTGGGTCCTACGAGCAGTACTTC. The encoded protein is CATTGPGSYEQYF.

This clonotype was observed a handful of times. V gene TRBV11-3 combines with J gene TRBJ2-5, with 8 bases that match TRBD2. The CDR3 length is 15 residues. V shed 5 bases and J 5 bases; nucleotides not matched to a gene: 10. Per the germline V gene, CDR1 is SGHNT and CDR2 is YENEEA. CDR3 nucleotides: TGTGCCAGCAGCCGAGAGGGACTAGTGGGGGAGACCCAGTACTTC. Its translation is CASSREGLVGETQYF.

V gene TRBV3-1 combines with J gene TRBJ2-7; no clear D gene. The ends were cut back, 4 bases at V and 1 base at J, with 14 bases in the middle. CDR1 is LGHDT and CDR2 is YNNKEL in the germline V gene (reference sequence). The CDR3 covers 15 residues. The CDR3 DNA sequence: TGTGCCAGCAGCCCCGACGTCACGCTATCCTACGAGCAGTACTTC. This gives the protein CASSPDVTLSYEQYF.

This clonotype was counted between two and nine times. The V gene is TRBV6-1, the J gene TRBJ2-1, with TRBD2 matching over 9 bases. This CDR3 is 18 amino acids long. Germline loops: CDR1 MNHNS, CDR2 SASEGT. J gave up 7 bases and V 0 bases, and 13 bases lay outside the gene matches. This CDR3 is CASSEASLAGVGNNEQFF. CDR3 in DNA: TGTGCCAGCAGTGAAGCTTCTTTAGCGGGGGTGGGGAATAATGAGCAGTTCTTC.

The table lists this clonotype with many counts. The chain uses TRBV24-1 and TRBJ2-3; 8 bases line up with TRBD2. CDR1 is KGHDR and CDR2 is SFDVKD in the germline V gene. The CDR3 length is 15 residues. V trimming: 7 bases; J trimming: 2 bases; junction bases outside the gene matches: 7. The CDR3 is CATSELAEDTDTQYF. CDR3 coding DNA: TGTGCCACCAGCGAACTAGCGGAAGACACAGATACGCAGTATTTT.

J is TRBJ1-2 and V is TRBV7-3; 8 bases align to TRBD1. The CDR3 loop spans 20 amino acids. Germline V CDR1 and CDR2: SGHTA, FQGTGA. Unmatched junction bases numbered 22, after V lost 3 bases and J lost 4 bases. DNA of the CDR3: TGTGCCAGCAGCTTTCATTCTGTAGGACAGGGATCCCTTATGGGCTATGGCTACACCTTC. It yields the protein CASSFHSVGQGSLMGYGYTF.

Comments on this clonotype: It may be a read error: a sequence one base away is much more abundant. V gene TRBV28 combines with J gene TRBJ1-1; D not certain. The length of the CDR3 is 12 residues. V was pared by 3 bases and J by 8 bases, with 10 bases between. CDR1 and CDR2 (germline): MDHEN, SYDVKM. The CDR3 reads CASSFGYSEAFF. In DNA form, the CDR3 reads TGTGCCAGCAGTTTTGGATACTCGGAAGCTTTCTTT.

This clonotype was counted a few times. The chain has TRBV4-2 and TRBJ2-3, with 9 positions matching TRBD2. Germline assignment: CDR1 LGHNA and CDR2 YNFKEQ. The junction had 6 bases not matched to a gene; V was cut back by 0 bases and J by 5 bases. CDR3 length equals 16 residues. CDR3 coding DNA: TGTGCCAGCAGCCAAGAGGGCGGGAGGGGTGTAGATACGCAGTATTTT. Its translation is CASSQEGGRGVDTQYF.

This clonotype was counted a few times. V and J are TRBV6-2 or TRBV6-3 and TRBJ1-1; the match to TRBD1 covers 7 bases. Per germline, CDR1 MNHEY and CDR2 SVGEGT. The CDR3 extends over 13 amino acids. The V gene end was trimmed by 7 bases and the J gene end by 4 bases; junction bases not matched to a gene: 6. CDR3 bases: TGTGCCAGCACCCCGACAGGGAGCACTGAAGCTTTCTTT. Protein sequence: CASTPTGSTEAFF.

The V gene is TRBV20-1, the J gene TRBJ2-5; tentative D call: TRBD2 (5 bases). Germline CDR1 reads DFQATT; CDR2 reads SNEGSKA (reference sequence). The CDR3 consists of 13 residues. The V gene lost 0 bases and the J gene lost 6 bases, with 11 bases spanning the gap. Here the CDR3 reads CSARDSSMKTQYF. The CDR3 region has the DNA TGCAGTGCTAGAGATTCTAGCATGAAGACCCAGTACTTC.

V gene TRBV10-3 combines with J gene TRBJ2-7; 7 bases are shared with TRBD1. Germline CDR1 and CDR2: ENHRY and SYGVKD. Germline trimming cut 6 bases from V and 2 bases from J; bases unmatched to any gene: 7. The CDR3 runs 14 residues. DNA for the CDR3: TGTGCCATCAGCCTTACCGGGACAGCCTACGAGCAGTACTTC. Protein sequence: CAISLTGTAYEQYF.

J is TRBJ2-1 and V is TRBV9; D gene ambiguous. Germline CDR1 reads SGDLS; CDR2 reads YYNGEE. V lost 0 bases to trimming and J lost 5 bases, with 9 bases between them. The CDR3 contains 14 residues. CDR3 sequence (DNA): TGTGCCAGCAGCGTAGATCTAGGACACAATGAGCAGTTCTTC. Translating gives CASSVDLGHNEQFF. Together with reference TRBV9 and TRBJ2-1, the CDR3 gives the full variable domain: DSGVTQTPKHLITATGQRVTLRCSPRSGDLSVYWYQQSLDQGLQFLIQYYNGEERAKGNILERFSAQQFPDLHSELNLSSLELGDSALYFCASSVDLGHNEQFFGPGTRLTVL.

The chain recombines TRBV6-6 with TRBJ1-1; 7 bases agree with TRBD1. Germline V gene lookup returns CDR1 MNHNY and CDR2 SVGAGI (reference sequence). V shed 5 bases and J 0 bases; nucleotides not matched to a gene: 6. This CDR3 has 15 amino acids. CDR3 in amino acids: CASSTWDSLNTEAFF. DNA for the CDR3: TGTGCCAGCAGTACATGGGACAGCCTGAACACTGAAGCTTTCTTT.

The V and J genes are TRBV5-1 and TRBJ2-1, with TRBD2 identical over 9 bases. The ends lost 3 bases at V and 7 bases at J; junction bases unmatched: 5. Germline V gene data show CDR1 as SGHRS and CDR2 as YFSETQ. There are 14 residues in the CDR3. CDR3 in amino acids: CASSWTSDVNEQFF. In nucleotides, the CDR3 is TGCGCCAGCAGCTGGACTAGCGACGTTAATGAGCAGTTCTTC.

This clonotype was seen only a few times. J is TRBJ2-3 and V is TRBV9, with no clear D. Germline CDR1 is SGDLS and CDR2 is YYNGEE. The CDR3 has 14 amino acids. V gave up 0 bases and J gave up 4 bases, with 9 bases separating them. CDR3 DNA: TGTGCCAGCAGCGTAGAAGCACTTTCAGATACGCAGTATTTT. This encodes CASSVEALSDTQYF.

The chain employs TRBV20-1 and TRBJ2-3, with D perhaps assigned TRBD1 or TRBD2 (5 bases each). CDR1 is DFQATT and CDR2 is SNEGSKA in the germline V gene (reference sequence). The CDR3 runs to 15 residues. The germline V and J ends were trimmed by 2 bases and 0 bases, with 12 bases remaining between them. CDR3 nucleotide sequence: TGCAGTGCTAGATCGGGGACGGAGAGCACAGATACGCAGTATTTT. Amino acid sequence: CSARSGTESTDTQYF.

The chain joins TRBV9 to TRBJ2-1; 9 nucleotides agree with TRBD2. With the DNA end fitting TRBJ2-7 better, the J assignment may be wrong. The germline V gene has CDR1 SGDLS and CDR2 YYNGEE. The CDR3 covers 15 residues. The CDR3 spells CASSVVLAGHNEQYF. The CDR3 DNA is TGTGCCAGCAGCGTAGTCCTAGCGGGACACAATGAGCAGTACTTC.

This clonotype turned up a few times. V is TRBV20-1 and J is TRBJ1-1; D call uncertain. The CDR3 length is 15 residues. Germline V CDR1 and CDR2: DFQATT, SNEGSKA (reference sequence). The V end was cut by 2 bases, the J end by 1 base, with 14 bases between. The CDR3 DNA follows: TGCAGTGCTAGATCAAACCAAATGGGGAACACTGAAGCTTTCTTT. It specifies CSARSNQMGNTEAFF.

The J gene is TRBJ2-5, the V gene TRBV7-3, with D possibly being TRBD1 or TRBD2 (5 bases each). The CDR3 covers 17 residues. V dropped 5 bases and J dropped 4 bases, with 23 bases sitting between them. Germline V gene sequence: CDR1 SGHTA, CDR2 FQGTGA. CDR3 region: CASSRPLRDPGVETQYF. CDR3 nucleotide sequence: TGTGCCAGCAGCCGACCCCTCCGGGACCCTGGGGTAGAGACCCAGTACTTC.

This rearrangement joins TRBV5-1 to TRBJ2-7; D is possibly TRBD1 or TRBD2 (5 bases each). Germline V gene lookup returns CDR1 SGHRS and CDR2 YFSETQ. This CDR3 has 15 amino acids. The V end lost 5 bases, the J end lost 0 bases, and 15 bases lay between the germline ends. In nucleotides, the CDR3 is TGCGCCAGCAGAATCGGGGACGATAGCTCCTACGAGCAGTACTTC. Protein product: CASRIGDDSSYEQYF.

This clonotype has only a few counts. The chain uses TRBV6-2 or TRBV6-3 and TRBJ2-7, with a possible D match to TRBD2 (6 bases). This CDR3 comprises 14 residues. V was cut by 5 bases and J by 2 bases, with 13 bases left in between. Germline CDR1 MNHEY, CDR2 SVGEGT. The CDR3 region is CASSLTTGAYEQYF. The CDR3 DNA reads TGTGCCAGCAGTCTCACTACGGGAGCCTACGAGCAGTACTTC.

There are a few counts of this clonotype. The chain joins TRBV5-1 to TRBJ2-1; possible D gene TRBD1, 6 bases. V was pared by 1 base and J by 6 bases, with 14 bases between. This CDR3 has 15 amino acids. CDR1 is SGHRS and CDR2 is YFSETQ in the germline V gene. The CDR3 nucleotides read TGCGCCAGCAGCTTGTGGGGGCCGTCTGGCAATGAGCAGTTCTTC. Protein product: CASSLWGPSGNEQFF. Complete variable domain (other parts from reference TRBV5-1 and TRBJ2-1): KAGVTQTPRYLIKTRGQQVTLSCSPISGHRSVSWYQQTPGQGLQFLFEYFSETQRNKGNFPGRFSGRQFSNSRSEMNVSTLELGDSALYLCASSLWGPSGNEQFFGPGTRLTVL.

Remarks on this clonotype: Relative to the germline gene, one junction end is altered; a read error may explain this. This chain joins TRBV20-1 and TRBJ1-6, with TRBD1 as a possible D gene (5 bases). CDR3 length equals 13 residues. Germline CDR1 DFQATT, CDR2 SNEGSKA (reference sequence). CDR3 region: CSAREQGDSPPHF. Here the CDR3 DNA reads TGCAGTGCTAGGGAGCAGGGAGATTCACCCCCCCACTTT.

The V and J genes are TRBV7-9 and TRBJ1-4, with no clear D. The CDR3 runs 15 residues. Germline-derived CDR1 and CDR2 are SEHNR and FQNEAQ (reference sequence). The germline V and J ends were trimmed by 5 bases and 6 bases, with 16 bases remaining between them. CDR3 sequence: CASSLLEPAYEKLFF. The DNA of the CDR3 is TGTGCCAGCAGCCTCCTGGAGCCGGCATATGAAAAACTGTTTTTT.

The rearrangement links TRBV4-3 to TRBJ2-7, with D possibly being TRBD2 (5 bases). V shed 0 bases and J shed 7 bases, with 16 bases lying between them. This CDR3 region has 15 residues. From germline, CDR1 is LGHNA and CDR2 YSLEER. CDR3 sequence reads: CASSQESSGVGEQYF. DNA of the CDR3: TGCGCCAGCAGCCAAGAGTCCTCCGGGGTAGGGGAGCAGTACTTC.

The J gene is TRBJ2-4, the V gene TRBV7-2, with TRBD2 identical over 7 bases. The germline V gene encodes CDR1 SGHTA and CDR2 FQGNSA. V was clipped by 2 bases and J by 3 bases; unmatched bases: 4. This CDR3 is built from 15 residues. The CDR3 nucleotides read TGTGCCAGCAGCTTATGGGGGGGAGTCAAAAACATTCAGTACTTC. This translates into CASSLWGGVKNIQYF.